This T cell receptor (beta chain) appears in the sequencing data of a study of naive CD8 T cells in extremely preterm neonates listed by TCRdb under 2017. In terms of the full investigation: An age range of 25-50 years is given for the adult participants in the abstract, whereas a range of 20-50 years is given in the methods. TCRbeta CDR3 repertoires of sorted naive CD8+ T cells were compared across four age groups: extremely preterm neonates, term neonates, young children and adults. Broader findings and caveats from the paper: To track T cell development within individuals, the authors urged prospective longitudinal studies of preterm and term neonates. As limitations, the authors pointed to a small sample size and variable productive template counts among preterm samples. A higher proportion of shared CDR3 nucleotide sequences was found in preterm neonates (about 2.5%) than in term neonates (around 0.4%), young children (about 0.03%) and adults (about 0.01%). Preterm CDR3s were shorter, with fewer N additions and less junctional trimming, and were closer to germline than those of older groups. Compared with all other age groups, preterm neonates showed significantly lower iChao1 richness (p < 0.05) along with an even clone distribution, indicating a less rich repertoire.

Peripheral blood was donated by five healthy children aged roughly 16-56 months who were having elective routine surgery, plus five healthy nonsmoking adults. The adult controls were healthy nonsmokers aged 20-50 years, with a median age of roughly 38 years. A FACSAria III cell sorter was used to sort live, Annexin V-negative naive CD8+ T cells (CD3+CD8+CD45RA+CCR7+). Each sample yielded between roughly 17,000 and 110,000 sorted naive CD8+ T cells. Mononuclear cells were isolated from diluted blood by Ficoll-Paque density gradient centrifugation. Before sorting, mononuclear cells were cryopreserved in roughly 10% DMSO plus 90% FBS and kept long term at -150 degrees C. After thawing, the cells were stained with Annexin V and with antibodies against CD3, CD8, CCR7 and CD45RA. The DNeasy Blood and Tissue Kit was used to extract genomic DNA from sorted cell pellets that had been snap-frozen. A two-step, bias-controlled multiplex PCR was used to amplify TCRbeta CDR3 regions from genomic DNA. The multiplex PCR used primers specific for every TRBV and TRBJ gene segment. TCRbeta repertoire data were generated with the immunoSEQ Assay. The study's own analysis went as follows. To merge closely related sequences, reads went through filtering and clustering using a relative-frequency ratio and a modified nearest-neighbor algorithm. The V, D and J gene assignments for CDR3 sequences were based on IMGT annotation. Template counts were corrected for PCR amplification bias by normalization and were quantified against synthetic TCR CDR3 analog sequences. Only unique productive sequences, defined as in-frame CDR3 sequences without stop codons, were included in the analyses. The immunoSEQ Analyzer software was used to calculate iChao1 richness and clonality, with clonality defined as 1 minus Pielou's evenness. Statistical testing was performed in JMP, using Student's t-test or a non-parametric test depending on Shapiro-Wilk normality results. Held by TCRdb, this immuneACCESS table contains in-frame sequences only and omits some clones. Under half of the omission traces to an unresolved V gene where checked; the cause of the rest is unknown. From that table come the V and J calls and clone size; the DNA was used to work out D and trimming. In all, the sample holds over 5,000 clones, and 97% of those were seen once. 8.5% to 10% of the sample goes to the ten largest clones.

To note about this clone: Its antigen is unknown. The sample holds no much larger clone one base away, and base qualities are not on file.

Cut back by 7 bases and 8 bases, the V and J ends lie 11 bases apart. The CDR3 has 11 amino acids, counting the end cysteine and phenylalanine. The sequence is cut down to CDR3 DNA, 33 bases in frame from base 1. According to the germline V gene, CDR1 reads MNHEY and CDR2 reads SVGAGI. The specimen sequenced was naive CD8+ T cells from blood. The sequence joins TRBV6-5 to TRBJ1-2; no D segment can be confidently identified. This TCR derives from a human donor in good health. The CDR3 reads CASKLTGGYTF. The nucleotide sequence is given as TGTGCCAGCAAACTCACGGGAGGCTACACCTTC.